This is a list of T cell receptor beta chains from one sample in a study of T cells after yellow fever vaccination. TCRdb reprocessed the 5' RACE reads via MiXCR and lists one record per CDR3 protein. The table has some 560,000 distinct CDR3 sequences, about 17% seen once. The sequenced sample was PBMCs, obtained less than 6 days after the first yellow fever vaccination. The receptors derive from a man aged 18 to 35 who received the YFV17D yellow fever vaccine. CDR3s include the opening cysteine and the closing phenylalanine or tryptophan. The order of the fields is D gene, V gene, clone size, J gene, CDR3 DNA, CDR3 protein. The D gene is left open where the match is weak. The size of a clone is reported for some rows only, either as once, few or many, or as a class for expanded clones.

d_call: TRBD2
v_call: TRBV9
clone_size: -
j_call: TRBJ2-1
cdr3_nt: TGTGCCAGCAGCGTAGCTCTCCTGGGCGGGGGGGCTACCTATGAGCAGTTCTTC
cdr3_aa: CASSVALLGGGATYEQFF

d_call: -
v_call: TRBV11-2
clone_size: many
j_call: TRBJ2-1
cdr3_nt: TGTGCCAGCAGCTTAGTGGGCCCTAACAATGAGCAGTTCTTC
cdr3_aa: CASSLVGPNNEQFF

d_call: -
v_call: TRBV7-9
clone_size: -
j_call: TRBJ2-2
cdr3_nt: TGTGCCAGCAGCCCACCCAGGGGGAACACCGGGGAGCTGTTTTTT
cdr3_aa: CASSPPRGNTGELFF

d_call: -
v_call: TRBV7-9
clone_size: -
j_call: TRBJ2-5
cdr3_nt: TGTGCCAGCAGCGGCAGGGGACAAAACCAAGAGACCCAGTACTTC
cdr3_aa: CASSGRGQNQETQYF

d_call: TRBD1
v_call: TRBV7-3
clone_size: -
j_call: TRBJ1-1
cdr3_nt: TGTGCCAGCAGCCAAGGGGGCGGGACAGCCGATATGAACACTGAAGCTTTCTTT
cdr3_aa: CASSQGGGTADMNTEAFF

d_call: TRBD2
v_call: TRBV20-1
clone_size: -
j_call: TRBJ2-1
cdr3_nt: TGCAGTGCTAGAATTATGGGCGGGAGGATCGATGAGCAGTTCTTC
cdr3_aa: CSARIMGGRIDEQFF

d_call: TRBD1
v_call: TRBV6-1
clone_size: -
j_call: TRBJ1-1
cdr3_nt: TGTGCCAGCAGTCCCGGACAGGGGAAAGGGATCATGAACACTGAAGCTTTCTTT
cdr3_aa: CASSPGQGKGIMNTEAFF

d_call: -
v_call: TRBV7-2
clone_size: -
j_call: TRBJ2-7
cdr3_nt: TGTGCCAGCAGCCCGGGGCCCTTGGACGAGCAGTACTTC
cdr3_aa: CASSPGPLDEQYF

d_call: -
v_call: TRBV12-3/TRBV12-4
clone_size: -
j_call: TRBJ2-7
cdr3_nt: TGTGCCAGCAGTCCTGTGGGGGTCGAGCAGTACTTC
cdr3_aa: CASSPVGVEQYF

d_call: -
v_call: TRBV3-1
clone_size: -
j_call: TRBJ2-7
cdr3_nt: TGTGCCAGCAGCCAATCTCTGGCGGATTCCTACGAGCAGTACTTC
cdr3_aa: CASSQSLADSYEQYF

d_call: -
v_call: TRBV28
clone_size: few
j_call: TRBJ2-1
cdr3_nt: TGTGCCAGCAGTTTAAGTCTGGCGAATGAGCAGTTCTTC
cdr3_aa: CASSLSLANEQFF

d_call: -
v_call: TRBV6-1
clone_size: -
j_call: TRBJ1-6
cdr3_nt: TGTGCCAGCAGAAAGGGGCAGTATAATTCACCCCTCCACTTT
cdr3_aa: CASRKGQYNSPLHF

d_call: TRBD2
v_call: TRBV5-1
clone_size: many
j_call: TRBJ2-5
cdr3_nt: TGCGCCAGCAGCTTGGGGACAGCGGGGGAAGAGACCCAGTACTTC
cdr3_aa: CASSLGTAGEETQYF

d_call: -
v_call: TRBV6-1
clone_size: -
j_call: TRBJ1-2
cdr3_nt: TGTGCCAGCAGTCCATCCCCAGCCTATGGCTACACCTTC
cdr3_aa: CASSPSPAYGYTF

d_call: TRBD2
v_call: TRBV5-1
clone_size: -
j_call: TRBJ2-3
cdr3_nt: TGCGCCAGCAGCCGTAGCGGGGCTAGCACAGATACGCAGTATTTT
cdr3_aa: CASSRSGASTDTQYF

d_call: -
v_call: TRBV9
clone_size: few
j_call: TRBJ1-6
cdr3_nt: TGTGCCAGCAGCGTAGGGGACCCCGGGTCACCCCTCCACTTT
cdr3_aa: CASSVGDPGSPLHF

d_call: TRBD1
v_call: TRBV4-3
clone_size: -
j_call: TRBJ2-6
cdr3_nt: TGCGCCAGCAGCCAAGAACCGGGACAGGGGGGGTCTCGGGCCAACGTCCTGACTTTC
cdr3_aa: CASSQEPGQGGSRANVLTF

d_call: TRBD1
v_call: TRBV5-1
clone_size: few
j_call: TRBJ1-1
cdr3_nt: TGCGCCAGCAGCCTTAGGGAGGGACAGGGGAAAGCTTTCTTT
cdr3_aa: CASSLREGQGKAFF

d_call: TRBD2
v_call: TRBV19
clone_size: few
j_call: TRBJ2-7
cdr3_nt: TGTGCCAGCTCAACCCTAGCGGGGAACTCCTACGAGCAGTACTTC
cdr3_aa: CASSTLAGNSYEQYF

d_call: -
v_call: TRBV4-1
clone_size: -
j_call: TRBJ2-6
cdr3_nt: TGCGCCAGCAGCCATGGTCAGGACTCTGGGGCCAACGTCCTGACTTTC
cdr3_aa: CASSHGQDSGANVLTF

d_call: TRBD1
v_call: TRBV10-3
clone_size: few
j_call: TRBJ2-7
cdr3_nt: TGTGCCATCAGTGATTCGGGACAGGGGAATTACGAGCAGTACTTC
cdr3_aa: CAISDSGQGNYEQYF

d_call: -
v_call: TRBV11-2
clone_size: -
j_call: TRBJ2-5
cdr3_nt: TGTGCCAGCAGCTCACTTCGGTCTGCGGGGCAAGAGACCCAGTACTTC
cdr3_aa: CASSSLRSAGQETQYF